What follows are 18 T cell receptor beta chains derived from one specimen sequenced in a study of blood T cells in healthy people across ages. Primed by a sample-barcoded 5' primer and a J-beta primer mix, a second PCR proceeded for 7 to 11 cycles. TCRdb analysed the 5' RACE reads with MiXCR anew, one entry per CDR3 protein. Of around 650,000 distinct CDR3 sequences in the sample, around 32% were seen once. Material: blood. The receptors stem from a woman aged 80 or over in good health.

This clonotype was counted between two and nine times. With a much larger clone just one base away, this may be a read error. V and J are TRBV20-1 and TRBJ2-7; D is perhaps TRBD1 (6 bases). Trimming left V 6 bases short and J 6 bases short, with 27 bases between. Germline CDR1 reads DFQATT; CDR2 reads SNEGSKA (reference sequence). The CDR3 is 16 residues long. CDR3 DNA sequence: TGCAGTGCAGAAGTCCGGGACACCTCTGTGAGGGGCGAGCAGTACTTC. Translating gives CSAEVRDTSVRGEQYF.

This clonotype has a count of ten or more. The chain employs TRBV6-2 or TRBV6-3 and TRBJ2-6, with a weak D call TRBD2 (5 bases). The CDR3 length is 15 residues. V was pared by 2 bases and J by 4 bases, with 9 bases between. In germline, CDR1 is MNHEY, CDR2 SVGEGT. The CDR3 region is CASSYQWEGANVLTF. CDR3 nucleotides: TGTGCCAGCAGTTACCAGTGGGAGGGGGCCAACGTCCTGACTTTC.

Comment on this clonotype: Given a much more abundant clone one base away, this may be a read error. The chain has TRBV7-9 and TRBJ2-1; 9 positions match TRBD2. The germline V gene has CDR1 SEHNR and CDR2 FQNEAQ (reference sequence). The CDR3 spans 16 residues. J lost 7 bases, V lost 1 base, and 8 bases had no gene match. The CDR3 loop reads CASSLVAAGGPNEQFF. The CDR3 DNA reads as TGTGCCAGCAGCTTAGTCGCGGCGGGGGGGCCGAATGAGCAGTTCTTC.

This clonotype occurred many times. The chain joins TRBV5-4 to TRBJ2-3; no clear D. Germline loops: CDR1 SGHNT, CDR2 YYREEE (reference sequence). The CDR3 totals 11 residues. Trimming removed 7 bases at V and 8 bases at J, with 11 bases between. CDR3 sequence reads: CASDVSGTQYF. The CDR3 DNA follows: TGTGCCAGCGACGTTTCGGGTACGCAGTATTTT.

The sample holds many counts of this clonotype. DNA of the CDR3: TGTGCCATCAGTGGCGCGGACAGGGAAGAGACCCAGTACTTC. Translating gives CAISGADREETQYF. This rearrangement joins TRBV10-3 to TRBJ2-5, with 8 nucleotides matching TRBD1. J lost 3 bases, V lost 4 bases, and 4 bases had no gene match. The CDR3 totals 14 residues. Germline V gives CDR1 ENHRY, CDR2 SYGVKD.

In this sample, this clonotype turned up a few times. CDR3 in DNA: TGTGCCAGCATTTCAGGGGGCGGGCAGCCCCAGCATTTT. It codes for CASISGGGQPQHF. The chain joins TRBV28 to TRBJ1-5, with 8 positions matching TRBD1. With V trimmed by 7 bases and J by 7 bases, 6 bases remained unmatched. This CDR3 has 13 amino acids. From germline, CDR1 is MDHEN and CDR2 SYDVKM.

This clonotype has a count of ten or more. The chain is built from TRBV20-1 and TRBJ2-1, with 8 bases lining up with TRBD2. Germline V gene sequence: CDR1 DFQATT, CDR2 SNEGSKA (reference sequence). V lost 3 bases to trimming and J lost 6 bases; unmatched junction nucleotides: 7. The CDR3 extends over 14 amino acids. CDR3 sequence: CSASMAGGPNEQFF. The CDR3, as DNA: TGCAGTGCTAGTATGGCGGGGGGACCCAATGAGCAGTTCTTC.

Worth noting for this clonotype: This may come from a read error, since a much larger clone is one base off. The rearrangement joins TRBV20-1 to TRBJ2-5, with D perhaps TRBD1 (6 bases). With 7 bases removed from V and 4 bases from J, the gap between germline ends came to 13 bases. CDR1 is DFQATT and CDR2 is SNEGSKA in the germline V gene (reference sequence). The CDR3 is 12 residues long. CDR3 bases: TGCAGTGGTGTACAGGGTTTAGAGACCCAGTACTTC. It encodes CSGVQGLETQYF.

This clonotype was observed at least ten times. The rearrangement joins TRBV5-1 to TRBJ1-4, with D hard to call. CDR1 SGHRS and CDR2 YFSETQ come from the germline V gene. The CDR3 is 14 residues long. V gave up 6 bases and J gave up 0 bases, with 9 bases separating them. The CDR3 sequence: CASTSGPTNEKLFF. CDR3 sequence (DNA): TGCGCCAGCACCTCGGGTCCAACTAATGAAAAACTGTTTTTT.

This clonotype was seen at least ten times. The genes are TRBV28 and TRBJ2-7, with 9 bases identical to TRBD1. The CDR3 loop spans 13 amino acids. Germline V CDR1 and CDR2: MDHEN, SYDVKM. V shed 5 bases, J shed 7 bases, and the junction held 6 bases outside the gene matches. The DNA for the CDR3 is TGTGCCAGCAGTCCCGGGACAGGGAAAGAGCAGTACTTC. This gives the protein CASSPGTGKEQYF.

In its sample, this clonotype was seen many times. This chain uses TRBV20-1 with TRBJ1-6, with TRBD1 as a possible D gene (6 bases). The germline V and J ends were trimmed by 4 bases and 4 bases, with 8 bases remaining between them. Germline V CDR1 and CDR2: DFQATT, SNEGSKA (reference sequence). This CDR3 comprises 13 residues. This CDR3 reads CSAKDRYNSPLHF. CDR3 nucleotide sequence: TGCAGTGCTAAGGACAGATATAATTCACCCCTCCACTTT.

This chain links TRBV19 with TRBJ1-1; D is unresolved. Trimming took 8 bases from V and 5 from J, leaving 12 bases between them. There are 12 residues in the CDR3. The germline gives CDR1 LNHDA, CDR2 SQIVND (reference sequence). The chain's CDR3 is CASGVGWTEAFF. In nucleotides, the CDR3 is TGTGCCAGTGGGGTCGGTTGGACTGAAGCTTTCTTT. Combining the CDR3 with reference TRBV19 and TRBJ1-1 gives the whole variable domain DGGITQSPKYLFRKEGQNVTLSCEQNLNHDAMYWYRQDPGQGLRLIYYSQIVNDFQKGDIAEGYSVSREKKESFPLTVTSAQKNPTAFYLCASGVGWTEAFFGQGTRLTVV.

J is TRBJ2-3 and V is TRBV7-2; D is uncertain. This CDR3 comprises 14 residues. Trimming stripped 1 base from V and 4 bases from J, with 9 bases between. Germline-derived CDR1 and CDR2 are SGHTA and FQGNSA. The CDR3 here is CASSLEAIADTQYF. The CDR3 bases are TGTGCCAGCAGCTTAGAAGCGATCGCAGATACGCAGTATTTT.

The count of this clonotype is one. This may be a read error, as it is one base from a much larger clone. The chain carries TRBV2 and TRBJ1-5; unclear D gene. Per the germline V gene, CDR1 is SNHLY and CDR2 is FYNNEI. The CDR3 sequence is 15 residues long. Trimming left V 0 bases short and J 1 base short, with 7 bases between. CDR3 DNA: TGTGCCAGCAGTGAAGCAGGGTCCAGCAATCAGCCCCAGCATTTT. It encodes CASSEAGSSNQPQHF.

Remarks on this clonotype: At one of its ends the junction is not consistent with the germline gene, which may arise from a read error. The CDR3 bases are TGTGCTAGCAGCCGGGACAACCAAGAGACCCGGTACTTC. Translating it yields CASSRDNQETRYF. This chain connects TRBV11-2 to TRBJ2-5; D possibly corresponds to TRBD1 (6 bases). The CDR3 is made up of 13 amino acids. In germline, CDR1 is SGHAT, CDR2 FQNNGV.

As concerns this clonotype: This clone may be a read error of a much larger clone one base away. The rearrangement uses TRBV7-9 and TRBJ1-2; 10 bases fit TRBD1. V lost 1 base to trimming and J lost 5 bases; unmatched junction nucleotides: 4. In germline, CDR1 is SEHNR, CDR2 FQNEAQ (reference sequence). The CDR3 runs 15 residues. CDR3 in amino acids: CASSLGTGGRYGYTF. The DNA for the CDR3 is TGTGCCAGCAGCTTAGGGACAGGGGGAAGGTATGGCTACACCTTC.

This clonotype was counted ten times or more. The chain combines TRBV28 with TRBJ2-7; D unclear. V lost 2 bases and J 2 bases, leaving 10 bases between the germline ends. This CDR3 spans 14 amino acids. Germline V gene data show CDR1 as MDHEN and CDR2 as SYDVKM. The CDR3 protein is CASSLLGETYEQYF. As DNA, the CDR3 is TGTGCCAGCAGTTTACTTGGAGAGACCTACGAGCAGTACTTC.

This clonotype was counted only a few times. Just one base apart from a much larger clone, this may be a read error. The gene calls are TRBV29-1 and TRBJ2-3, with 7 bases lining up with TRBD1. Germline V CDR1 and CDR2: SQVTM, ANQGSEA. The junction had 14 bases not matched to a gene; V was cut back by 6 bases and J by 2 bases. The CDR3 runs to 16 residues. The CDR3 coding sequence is TGCAGCGTAACCTCTCCGAGACAGGGAATCACAGATACGCAGTATTTT. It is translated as CSVTSPRQGITDTQYF.